The 29 T cell receptor beta chains reported below all come from one sample, sequenced in a study of blood T cells in healthy people across ages. The second PCR ran roughly 6 to 11 cycles with a sample-barcoded 5' primer and J-beta primers. TCRdb re-called the 5' RACE reads with MiXCR, one entry per CDR3 protein. Of around 710,000 distinct CDR3 sequences listed, around 40% are singletons. The sequenced material came from blood. Receptor source: a woman aged 55-69 years in good health.

This clonotype came up a few times. J is TRBJ2-5 and V is TRBV20-1, with TRBD2 identical over 8 bases. V trimming: 0 bases; J trimming: 5 bases; junction bases outside the gene matches: 5. CDR1 is DFQATT and CDR2 is SNEGSKA in the germline V gene (reference sequence). This CDR3 region has 14 residues. CDR3 coding DNA: TGCAGTGCTAGAGATGCGGGGGGTATCGAGACCCAGTACTTC. Its translation: CSARDAGGIETQYF.

This rearrangement joins TRBV20-1 to TRBJ2-4, with D possibly TRBD1 on 6 matching bases. The J call may not be correct, given that the DNA end is closer to TRBJ2-7. Germline V gene sequence: CDR1 DFQATT, CDR2 SNEGSKA (reference sequence). There are 14 residues in the CDR3. CDR3 in amino acids: CSARARQESYEQYF. The CDR3 coding sequence is TGCAGTGCTAGAGCCAGACAGGAATCCTACGAGCAGTACTTC.

The chain carries TRBV7-2 and TRBJ2-1; D is possibly TRBD2 (5 bases). Trimming shortened V by 5 bases and J by 6 bases, and 14 bases separated the two germline ends. Per germline, CDR1 SGHTA and CDR2 FQGNSA. The CDR3 is 14 amino acids. The CDR3 bases are TGTGCCAGCAGCCTAGTGAGGGCTAGCAATGAGCAGTTCTTC. Translation gives CASSLVRASNEQFF.

The chain couples TRBV29-1 to TRBJ2-2; no definite D call. The CDR3 totals 13 residues. Germline CDR1 reads SQVTM; CDR2 reads ANQGSEA. V gave up 3 bases and J gave up 1 base, with 6 bases separating them. Here the CDR3 DNA reads TGCAGCGTTGATAAAGGGAACACCGGGGAGCTGTTTTTT. Translated, it gives CSVDKGNTGELFF.

CDR3 coding DNA: TGTGCCAGCAGCGTAGGTGGGACTAGCGGGCCCTACAATGAGCAGTACTTC. Encoded protein: CASSVGGTSGPYNEQYF. The rearrangement links TRBV9 to TRBJ2-1, with 12 bases identical to TRBD2. The last part of the DNA fits TRBJ2-7 better; the J call may be wrong. This CDR3 has 17 residues. CDR1 and CDR2 (germline): SGDLS, YYNGEE.

Worth noting for this clonotype: It may be a read error: a sequence one base away is much more abundant. CDR3 coding DNA: TGCAGTGCCCCGCTAGTGGGATTCTACGAGCAGTACTTC. As protein: CSAPLVGFYEQYF. The rearrangement joins TRBV20-1 to TRBJ2-7; D remains unclear. Trimming cost V 6 bases and J 3 bases, with 15 bases left between them. The germline V gene encodes CDR1 DFQATT and CDR2 SNEGSKA (reference sequence). The CDR3 sequence is 13 residues long.

About this clonotype itself: A read error may be the cause here, since a much bigger clone is one base away. The chain is built from TRBV29-1 and TRBJ1-2; 10 bases agree with TRBD1. CDR1 and CDR2 from the germline V gene are SQVTM and ANQGSEA. The CDR3 contains 15 residues. V shed 4 bases and J 4 bases; nucleotides not matched to a gene: 9. DNA of the CDR3: TGCAGCGTTGGTGGGGGGACAGGGGACCTCTATGGCTACACCTTC. It is translated as CSVGGGTGDLYGYTF.

The rearrangement uses TRBV4-3 and TRBJ1-6, with 7 bases that match TRBD1. J was trimmed by 7 bases and V by 1 base; bases with no gene match: 10. The CDR3 contains 17 residues. CDR1 and CDR2 from the germline V gene are LGHNA and YSLEER. As DNA, the CDR3 is TGCGCCAGCAGCCAAGCGGTGACAGGGAATTTAAATTCACCCCTCCACTTT. Its translation is CASSQAVTGNLNSPLHF.

In its sample, this clonotype was seen a few times. Being one base from a much bigger clone, this may be a read error. The rearrangement links TRBV25-1 to TRBJ2-7; TRBD1 matches at 8 bases. With 3 bases clipped from V and 10 bases from J, the junction kept 17 bases outside the gene matches. This CDR3 region has 16 residues. Per germline, CDR1 MGHDK and CDR2 SYGVNS. In DNA form, the CDR3 reads TGTGCCAGCAGTGACGAGTCCCGGGACAGGAGGGAGGCCCAGTACTTC. Protein: CASSDESRDRREAQYF.

The V and J genes are TRBV10-3 and TRBJ2-7, with D perhaps given as TRBD1 or TRBD2 (5 bases each). Trimming removed 3 bases at V and 4 bases at J, with 16 bases between. The germline V gene encodes CDR1 ENHRY and CDR2 SYGVKD. The CDR3 covers 15 residues. The CDR3 loop is CAISEGLGDVYEQYF. The CDR3 DNA is TGTGCCATCAGTGAAGGCTTGGGGGATGTGTACGAGCAGTACTTC.

Of note for this clonotype: One base away lies a much larger clone, so this may be a sequencing read error. The chain is built from TRBV29-1 and TRBJ2-3, with D unresolved. This CDR3 spans 10 amino acids. V was shortened by 3 bases and J by 10 bases, with 8 bases between the two germline ends. The germline V gene has CDR1 SQVTM and CDR2 ANQGSEA. CDR3 in amino acids: CSVDPDPQYF. Here the CDR3 DNA reads TGCAGCGTTGATCCCGATCCGCAGTATTTT.

V is TRBV27 and J is TRBJ2-1; TRBD2 matches at 14 bases. The CDR3 covers 15 residues. Trimming at V came to 6 bases and at J to 9 bases, leaving 7 bases not matched to a gene. Germline CDR1 MNHEY, CDR2 SMNVEV (reference sequence). CDR3 coding DNA: TGTGCCAGCAGCCCCGGGACTAGCGGGGGTATTGAGCAGTTCTTC. Protein sequence: CASSPGTSGGIEQFF.

As to this clonotype: At one end, the junction sequence differs from germline, possibly due to a read error. This chain connects TRBV6-5 to TRBJ2-7; the match to TRBD2 covers 11 bases. The J call may be mistaken, given a closer DNA end match to TRBJ2-5. The germline gives CDR1 MNHEY, CDR2 SVGAGI. CDR3 size: 15 residues. The CDR3 coding sequence is TGTACCAGCAGTTACCCTGGGACTAGCGGAGAGACCCAGTACTTC. It translates to CTSSYPGTSGETQYF.

This chain connects TRBV5-1 to TRBJ2-1, with D possibly being TRBD2 (7 bases). This CDR3 is 15 amino acids long. The V and J ends lost 5 bases and 3 bases respectively, with 15 bases between them. Germline loops: CDR1 SGHRS, CDR2 YFSETQ. The CDR3 DNA reads as TGCGCCAGCAGGGGCGCGGGGGCCTACTACAATGAGCAGTTCTTC. Its translation: CASRGAGAYYNEQFF.

V usage is TRBV20-1 and J usage is TRBJ1-2, with D unclear. The length of the CDR3 is 12 residues. Germline lookup yields CDR1 DFQATT and CDR2 SNEGSKA (reference sequence). Trimming took 3 bases from V and 2 from J, leaving 7 bases between them. CDR3 in amino acids: CSASNGNYGYTF. The CDR3 region has the DNA TGCAGTGCTAGTAACGGCAACTATGGCTACACCTTC.

V and J are TRBV28 and TRBJ1-2, with D possibly matching TRBD1 (6 bases). In germline, CDR1 is MDHEN, CDR2 SYDVKM. Trimming took off 5 bases at V and 3 bases at J, with 16 bases between the two ends. The CDR3 extends over 15 amino acids. CDR3 protein: CASSPDAAGDYGYTF. DNA for the CDR3: TGTGCCAGCAGTCCCGATGCGGCAGGGGACTATGGCTACACCTTC.

This clonotype occurred a few times. The gene calls are TRBV6-2 or TRBV6-3 and TRBJ2-5, with D possibly TRBD1 on 5 matching bases. The V end was cut by 2 bases, the J end by 5 bases, with 9 bases between. CDR1 is MNHEY and CDR2 is SVGEGT in the germline V gene. CDR3 length equals 13 residues. The CDR3 DNA sequence: TGTGCCAGCAGTTACATGGGGCAGGAGACCCAGTACTTC. The encoded protein is CASSYMGQETQYF.

The V and J genes are TRBV7-2 and TRBJ1-2, with 9 bases fitting TRBD1. Germline V gene sequence: CDR1 SGHTA, CDR2 FQGNSA. This CDR3 has 14 amino acids. V was clipped by 5 bases and J by 5 bases; unmatched bases: 6. As DNA, the CDR3 is TGTGCCAGCAGCCAAGACAGGGGGTATTATGGCTACACCTTC. Amino acids: CASSQDRGYYGYTF.

This clonotype came up a few times. The chain couples TRBV5-1 to TRBJ2-1; 10 bases map to TRBD1. The CDR3 contains 16 residues. CDR1 and CDR2 (germline): SGHRS, YFSETQ. V gave up 4 bases and J gave up 6 bases; unmatched junction bases: 10. CDR3 nucleotides: TGCGCCAGCAGCCCCCGGGACAGGGGAATTGGCAATGAGCAGTTCTTC. This codes for CASSPRDRGIGNEQFF.

This sequence joins TRBV6-2 or TRBV6-3 and TRBJ2-1; D call uncertain. The CDR3 sequence is 12 residues long. With 6 bases removed from V and 5 bases from J, the gap between germline ends came to 8 bases. Germline lookup yields CDR1 MNHEY and CDR2 SVGEGT. CDR3 sequence reads: CASRLLDNEQFF. The CDR3 bases are TGTGCCAGCAGATTACTCGACAATGAGCAGTTCTTC.

J is TRBJ2-7 and V is TRBV4-1; D is perhaps TRBD1 (6 bases). Trimming took 7 bases from V and 2 from J, leaving 18 bases between them. The germline V gene has CDR1 MGHRA and CDR2 YSYEKL. The CDR3 contains 15 residues. In nucleotides, the CDR3 is TGCGCCAGCAAAACCTCGGTGGACAGAACCTACGAGCAGTACTTC. This gives the protein CASKTSVDRTYEQYF.

This clonotype was recorded at least ten times. The chain has TRBV20-1 and TRBJ2-7; D unclear. Between the trimmed V and J ends, which lost 5 bases and 3 bases, there was a span of 11 bases. CDR3 size: 12 residues. Germline CDR1 DFQATT, CDR2 SNEGSKA (reference sequence). The CDR3 here is CSAAPSGYEQYF. CDR3 DNA: TGCAGTGCTGCCCCGTCGGGCTACGAGCAGTACTTC.

As to this clonotype: Given a much more abundant clone one base away, this may be a read error. This chain uses TRBV3-1 with TRBJ2-5; D may be TRBD2 (6 bases). V lost 3 bases and J 12 bases, leaving 17 bases between the germline ends. The CDR3 loop spans 13 amino acids. From germline, CDR1 is LGHDT and CDR2 YNNKEL (reference sequence). CDR3 amino acids: CASSHAKFRGKYF. CDR3 in DNA: TGTGCCAGCAGCCACGCCAAATTCCGGGGGAAGTACTTC.

The rearrangement joins TRBV5-1 to TRBJ2-3, with 12 bases that match TRBD2. CDR1 and CDR2 from the germline V gene are SGHRS and YFSETQ. Trimming at V came to 4 bases and at J to 4 bases, leaving 7 bases not matched to a gene. The CDR3 contains 16 residues. CDR3 coding DNA: TGCGCCAGCAGCCCACCGACTAGCGGGGGTTCAGATACGCAGTATTTT. Protein product: CASSPPTSGGSDTQYF.

The chain links TRBV2 to TRBJ2-1, with TRBD2 matching 11 bases. The germline V gene encodes CDR1 SNHLY and CDR2 FYNNEI. The trim removed 11 bases at V and 0 bases at J, leaving 12 bases unmatched. The CDR3 is 17 residues long. Here the CDR3 reads CAYVPLAGGNSYNEQFF. The CDR3 bases are TGTGCCTACGTCCCGCTAGCGGGGGGCAACTCCTACAATGAGCAGTTCTTC.

The CDR3 region is CASSLAPAGGGETQYF. The CDR3 nucleotides are TGTGCCAGCAGCTTAGCTCCCGCCGGGGGCGGAGAGACCCAGTACTTC. This sequence joins TRBV7-8 and TRBJ2-5; either TRBD1 or TRBD2 may supply D (6 bases each). V lost 0 bases and J lost 4, with 15 bases in between. The CDR3 contains 16 residues. Germline CDR1 SGHVS, CDR2 FQNEAQ.

This clonotype was picked up many times. The chain has TRBV10-3 and TRBJ2-7; no clear D. Germline assignment: CDR1 ENHRY and CDR2 SYGVKD. The length of the CDR3 is 13 residues. V lost 3 bases, J lost 1 base, and 7 bases lay in between. CDR3 nucleotide sequence: TGTGCCATCAGTGAAAAACCTTCCTACGAGCAGTACTTC. This gives the protein CAISEKPSYEQYF.

The V gene is TRBV12-3 or TRBV12-4, the J gene TRBJ2-3; D is perhaps TRBD2 (6 bases). V lost 6 bases, J lost 2 bases, and 21 bases lay in between. CDR3 length: 17 residues. The CDR3 bases are TGTGCCAGCAGCCCTGGTGGTGGGCGGGGTAACACAGATACGCAGTATTTT. This codes for CASSPGGGRGNTDTQYF.

V and J are TRBV5-1 and TRBJ1-2; D gene unclear. Germline values: CDR1 SGHRS, CDR2 YFSETQ. Deletions cut 0 bases from V and 8 bases from J, with 11 bases between. The CDR3 has 13 residues. The CDR3 DNA follows: TGCGCCAGCAGCTTGGCCGCATCGGTAGGCTACACCTTC. Translating it yields CASSLAASVGYTF.